The clone carrying this TCR beta chain showed up just a few times. This record belongs to a study of early T cells in non-severe SARS-CoV-2 infection. This CDR3 is 14 amino acids long. Germline CDR1 is KGHDR and CDR2 is SFDVKD. V was trimmed by 3 bases and J by 4 bases, leaving 11 bases between them. MiXCR, run by TCRdb on the 5' RACE reads, gives a single entry per CDR3 protein. The sample yields 35,000 to 45,000 distinct CDR3 sequences, less than 7.5% seen once. This material consisted of whole blood, taken at baseline. The origin of this receptor is an adult who was a healthcare worker with PCR-confirmed SARS-CoV-2 infection or an uninfected control (not recorded which). This sequence joins TRBV24-1 and TRBJ2-5; weak D call: TRBD2 (5 bases). The CDR3 loop reads CATSDQLAGETQYF. The CDR3, as DNA: TGTGCCACCAGTGATCAGCTAGCCGGAGAGACCCAGTACTTC.